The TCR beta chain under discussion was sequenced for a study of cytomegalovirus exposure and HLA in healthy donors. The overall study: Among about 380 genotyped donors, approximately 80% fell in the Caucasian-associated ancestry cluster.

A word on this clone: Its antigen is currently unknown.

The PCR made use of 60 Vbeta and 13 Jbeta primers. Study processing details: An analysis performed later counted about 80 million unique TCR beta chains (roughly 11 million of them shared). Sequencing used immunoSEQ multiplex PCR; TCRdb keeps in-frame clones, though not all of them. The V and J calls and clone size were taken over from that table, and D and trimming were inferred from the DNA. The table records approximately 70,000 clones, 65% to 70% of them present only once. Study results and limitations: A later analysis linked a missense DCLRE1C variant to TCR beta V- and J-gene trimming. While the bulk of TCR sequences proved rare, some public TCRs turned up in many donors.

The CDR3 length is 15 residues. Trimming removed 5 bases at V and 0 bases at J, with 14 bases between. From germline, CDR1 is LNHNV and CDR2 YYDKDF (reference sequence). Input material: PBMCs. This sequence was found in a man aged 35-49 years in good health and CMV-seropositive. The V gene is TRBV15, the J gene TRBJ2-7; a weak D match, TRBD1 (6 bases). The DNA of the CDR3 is TGTGCCACCAGCGGCACCGGGACACTCTCCTACGAGCAGTACTTC. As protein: CATSGTGTLSYEQYF.